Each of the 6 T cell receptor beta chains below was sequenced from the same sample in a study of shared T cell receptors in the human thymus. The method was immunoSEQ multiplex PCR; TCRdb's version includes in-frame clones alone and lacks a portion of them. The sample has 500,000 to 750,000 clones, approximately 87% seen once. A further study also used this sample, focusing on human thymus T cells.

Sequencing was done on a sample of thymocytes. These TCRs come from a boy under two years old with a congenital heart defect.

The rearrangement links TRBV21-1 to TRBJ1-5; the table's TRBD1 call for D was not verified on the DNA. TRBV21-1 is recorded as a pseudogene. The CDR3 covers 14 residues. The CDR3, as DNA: TGTGCCAGTATACCCTCAGGGGTAAGGCAGCCCCAGCATTTT. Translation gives CASIPSGVRQPQHF.

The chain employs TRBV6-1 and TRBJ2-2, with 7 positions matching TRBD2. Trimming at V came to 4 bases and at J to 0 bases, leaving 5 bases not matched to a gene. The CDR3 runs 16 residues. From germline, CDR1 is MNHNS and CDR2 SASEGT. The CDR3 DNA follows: TGTGCCAGCAGTGTCCCCGGGAGGCCGAACACCGGGGAGCTGTTTTTT. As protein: CASSVPGRPNTGELFF.

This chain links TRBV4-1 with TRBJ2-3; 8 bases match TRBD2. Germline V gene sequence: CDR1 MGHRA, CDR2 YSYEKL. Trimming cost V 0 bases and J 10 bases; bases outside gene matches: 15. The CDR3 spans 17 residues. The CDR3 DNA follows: TGCGCCAGCAGCCAAGACCGGGGGAGCGGGAGAGTTTCTGCGCAGTATTTT. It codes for CASSQDRGSGRVSAQYF.

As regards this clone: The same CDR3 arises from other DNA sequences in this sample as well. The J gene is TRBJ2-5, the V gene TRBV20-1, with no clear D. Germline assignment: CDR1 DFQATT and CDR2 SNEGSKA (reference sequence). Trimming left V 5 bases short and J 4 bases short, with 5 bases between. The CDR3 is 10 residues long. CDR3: CSAGRETQYF. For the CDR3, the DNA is TGCAGTGCTGGCCGAGAGACCCAGTACTTC.

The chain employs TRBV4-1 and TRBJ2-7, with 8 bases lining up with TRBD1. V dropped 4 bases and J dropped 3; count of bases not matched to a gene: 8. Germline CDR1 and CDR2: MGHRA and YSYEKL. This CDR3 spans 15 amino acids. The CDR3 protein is CASSPAGQDFYEQYF. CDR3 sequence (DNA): TGCGCCAGCAGCCCCGCGGGACAGGATTTCTACGAGCAGTACTTC.

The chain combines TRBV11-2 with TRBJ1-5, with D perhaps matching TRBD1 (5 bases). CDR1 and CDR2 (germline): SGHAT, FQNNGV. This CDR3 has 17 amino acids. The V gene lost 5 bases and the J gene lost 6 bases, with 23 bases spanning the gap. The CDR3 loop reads CASSAGQGKPGGQPQHF. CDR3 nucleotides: TGTGCCAGCAGCGCGGGGCAGGGCAAGCCCGGGGGTCAGCCCCAGCATTTT.